This T cell receptor beta chain was recovered during a study of blood T cell repertoires in COVID-19 (dated by TCRdb to the early 2020s). The study in broad terms: Samples covering the acute and convalescent phases of COVID-19 were provided by collaborators in the United States, Italy and Spain. The material from the prospective study consisted of cDNA or gDNA derived from T cells, B-cell-depleted T cells, or PBMCs. The dataset comprised deeply sampled blood TCRbeta repertoires from subjects exposed to, actively infected with, or recovered from COVID-19. A freely available public database, intended as a resource for researchers studying the immune response to SARS-CoV-2, is where the repertoires were released. The samples were drawn from two sources: the first 160 participants of the ongoing ImmuneRACE study, and about 1,300 subjects contributed by 6 global collaborators. Sample metadata almost always included a de-identified subject ID, COVID-19 status, age in years and sex. HLA class I and class II types, where available, came from metadata supplied by the sample provider rather than from assay-based typing. Broad study findings and their caveats: Clinical and demographic metadata were provided uncurated, with the amount varying by source and participant.

The germline V gene yields MRHNA for CDR1 and SNTAGT for CDR2. Germline trimming amounts to 3 bases on V and 1 base on J, with 6 as the count of junction bases outside the gene matches. From its cysteine to its phenylalanine, the CDR3 spans 16 amino acids. The DNA shown is the 48-base CDR3, in frame from base 1. Worth noting for this clone: Its antigen remains unidentified. No much larger clone exists at a distance of one base, and base qualities are not known.

TCRbeta CDR3 regions were amplified from genomic DNA using the immunoSEQ Assay, a bias-controlled multiplex PCR. The published analysis was carried out like this. Nucleated cell counts per sample were estimated from amplification of reference gene primers within the assay. To quantify the absolute abundance of each unique TCRbeta CDR3 rearrangement, sequence reads were collapsed and filtered. For each sample, productive Simpson clonality was calculated by taking the square root of Simpson's diversity index across productive rearrangements. TCRdb stores this immuneACCESS table with in-frame sequences only. Part of the clones is absent; in the studies checked, under half of the shortfall reflects unresolved V genes, and no reason is known for the rest. V and J calls and clone size are copied from that table; D and trimming were computed from the DNA. The table for this sample lists about 76,000 clones; approximately 89% of them were counted only once. 5.8% of the sample goes to the ten largest clones.

Each collaborating institution followed its own protocols to collect whole blood in K2EDTA tubes. Collaborator samples were shipped for TCRbeta analysis as frozen whole blood, isolated PBMCs, or DNA extracted from either sample type. Sequencing was done on a sample of peripheral blood. The V and J segments used are TRBV6-4 and TRBJ2-3; 8 central nucleotides agree with TRBD1. The TCR comes from a man aged 50 or older with active COVID-19. The nucleotide sequence is TGTGCCAGCAGTGAAGGGGTGGACAGGGGCACAGATACGCAGTATTTT. The translation is CASSEGVDRGTDTQYF.